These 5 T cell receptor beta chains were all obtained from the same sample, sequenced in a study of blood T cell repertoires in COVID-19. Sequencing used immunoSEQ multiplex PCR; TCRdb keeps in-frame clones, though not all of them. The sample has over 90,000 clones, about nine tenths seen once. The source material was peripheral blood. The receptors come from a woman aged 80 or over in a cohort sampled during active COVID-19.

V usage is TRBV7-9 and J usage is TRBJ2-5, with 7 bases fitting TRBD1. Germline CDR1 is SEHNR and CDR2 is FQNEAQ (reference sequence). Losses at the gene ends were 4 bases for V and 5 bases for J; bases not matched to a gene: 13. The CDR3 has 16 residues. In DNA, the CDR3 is TGTGCCAGCAGCTCCCAAAGGACGACAGGGATGGAGACCCAGTACTTC. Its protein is CASSSQRTTGMETQYF.

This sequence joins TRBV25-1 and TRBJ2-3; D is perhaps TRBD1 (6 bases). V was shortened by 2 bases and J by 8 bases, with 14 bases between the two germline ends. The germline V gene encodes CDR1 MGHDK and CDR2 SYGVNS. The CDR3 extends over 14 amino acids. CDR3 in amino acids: CASSEALGAGTQYF. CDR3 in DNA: TGTGCCAGCAGTGAAGCCCTGGGGGCAGGTACGCAGTATTTT.

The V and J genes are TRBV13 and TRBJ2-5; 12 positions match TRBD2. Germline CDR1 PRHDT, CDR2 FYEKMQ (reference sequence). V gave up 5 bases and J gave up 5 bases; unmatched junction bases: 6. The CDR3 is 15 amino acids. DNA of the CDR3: TGTGCCAGCAGCCTCCGGACTAGCGGGGTGGAGACCCAGTACTTC. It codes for CASSLRTSGVETQYF.

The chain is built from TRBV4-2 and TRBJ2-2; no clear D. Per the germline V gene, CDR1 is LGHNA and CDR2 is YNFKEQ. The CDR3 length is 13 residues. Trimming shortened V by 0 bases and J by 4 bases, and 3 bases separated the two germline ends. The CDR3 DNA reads TGTGCCAGCAGCCAAGAGAGCACCGGGGAGCTGTTTTTT. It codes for CASSQESTGELFF.

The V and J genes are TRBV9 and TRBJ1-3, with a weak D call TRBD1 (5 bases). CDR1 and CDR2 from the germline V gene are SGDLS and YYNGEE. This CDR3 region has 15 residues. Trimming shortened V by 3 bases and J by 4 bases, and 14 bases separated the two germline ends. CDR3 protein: CASSGEGYRGNTIYF. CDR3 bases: TGTGCCAGCAGCGGGGAGGGGTACAGGGGAAACACCATATATTTT.